The clone carrying this T cell receptor beta chain was observed a few times. This record belongs to a study of human T cells and chemical hapten exposure. Using its own MiXCR run on the RACE reads, TCRdb lists one record per CDR3 protein. The table has roughly 130,000 distinct CDR3 sequences, 8.5% to 9.5% seen once. Noted time point: healthy volunteer bleed at 2 weeks. Unfractionated whole blood was the source of the extracted total RNA. The CDR3 loop spans 14 amino acids. Germline assignment: CDR1 SGHTA and CDR2 FQGNSA. The V segment lost 4 bases and the J segment 4 bases; nucleotides outside the gene matches: 6.

Source material: whole blood. The receptor was derived from a male donor in good health. Some clones in this sample may be carry-over from other donors' samples. The V gene is TRBV7-2, the J gene TRBJ1-2; the match to TRBD1 covers 7 bases. This CDR3 is CASSSNRDSYGYTF. DNA of the CDR3: TGTGCCAGCAGCTCAAACCGGGACAGCTATGGCTACACCTTC.